The 27 T cell receptor beta chains given below trace back to one sample, sequenced in a study of T-cell reconstitution after alpha-beta-depleted transplantation in children. The TCRbeta library incorporated unique molecular identifiers. TCRdb ran MiXCR on the PCR reads and lists one entry per CDR3 protein. The sample yields roughly 590,000 distinct CDR3 sequences, roughly 15% seen once. The sequencing used PBMCs from the stem cell graft donor, collected from the stem cell graft. These receptors originate from a human donor who donated a stem cell graft to a child with acute myeloid leukemia.

This rearrangement joins TRBV11-2 to TRBJ1-1, with D possibly being TRBD1 (6 bases). The CDR3 extends over 15 amino acids. The germline gives CDR1 SGHAT, CDR2 FQNNGV. The V and J ends lost 5 bases and 4 bases respectively, with 17 bases between them. For the CDR3, the DNA is TGTGCCAGCAGCGACAAACAGGGAATCGGCACTGAAGCTTTCTTT. Protein product: CASSDKQGIGTEAFF.

This clonotype was counted at least ten times. The chain joins TRBV20-1 to TRBJ1-5; D ambiguous. Trimming cost V 3 bases and J 9 bases, with 18 bases left between them. The CDR3 contains 14 residues. CDR1 and CDR2 (germline): DFQATT, SNEGSKA (reference sequence). Written as DNA, the CDR3 is TGCAGTGCTAGCAGTGGTTATGGGGTTCCGCCCCAGCATTTT. Translated: CSASSGYGVPPQHF.

The chain links TRBV12-3 or TRBV12-4 to TRBJ2-5; TRBD1 agrees at 9 bases. This CDR3 is built from 14 residues. V lost 5 bases, J lost 5 bases, and 6 bases stayed unmatched. The CDR3 loop reads CASSPPGTGETQYF. DNA of the CDR3: TGTGCCAGCAGTCCCCCCGGGACAGGGGAGACCCAGTACTTC.

This clonotype was found a few times. The genes are TRBV12-3 or TRBV12-4 and TRBJ2-2, with D tentatively TRBD2 (5 bases). There are 15 residues in the CDR3. V dropped 3 bases and J dropped 4 bases, with 12 bases sitting between them. The CDR3 sequence is CASSFGRRGTGELFF. The CDR3 DNA reads TGTGCCAGCAGTTTCGGGCGACGGGGCACCGGGGAGCTGTTTTTT.

This chain links TRBV20-1 with TRBJ2-5; D perhaps matches TRBD1 (5 bases). Germline V gene sequence: CDR1 DFQATT, CDR2 SNEGSKA (reference sequence). Between the trimmed V and J ends, which lost 5 bases and 5 bases, there was a span of 15 bases. The CDR3 is 13 residues long. Written as DNA, the CDR3 is TGCAGTGCTGACGAAGGGGCCGAGGAGACCCAGTACTTC. It encodes CSADEGAEETQYF.

This clonotype came up a few times. V is TRBV27 and J is TRBJ2-1; possible D gene TRBD1, 5 bases. CDR1 and CDR2 (germline): MNHEY, SMNVEV (reference sequence). V was pared by 4 bases and J by 4 bases, with 14 bases between. This CDR3 spans 15 amino acids. The CDR3 here is CASSSQVPPYNEQFF. CDR3 nucleotide sequence: TGTGCCAGCAGTTCACAGGTTCCCCCATACAATGAGCAGTTCTTC.

This clonotype appeared many times. This rearrangement joins TRBV20-1 to TRBJ2-1; D ambiguous. Germline-derived CDR1 and CDR2 are DFQATT and SNEGSKA (reference sequence). V was trimmed by 1 base and J by 4 bases, leaving 8 bases between them. CDR3 length: 13 residues. CDR3 in amino acids: CSARGPRYNEQFF. In DNA form, the CDR3 reads TGCAGTGCTAGAGGTCCTCGTTACAATGAGCAGTTCTTC.

This sequence joins TRBV6-2 or TRBV6-3 and TRBJ2-7, with D perhaps given as TRBD1 or TRBD2 (6 bases each). The CDR3 contains 15 residues. Trimming removed 4 bases from V and 4 bases from J, with 17 bases in between. Germline CDR1 MNHEY, CDR2 SVGEGT. The CDR3 here is CASSFRKGGAYEQYF. The CDR3 DNA sequence: TGTGCCAGCAGTTTCCGGAAGGGGGGCGCATACGAGCAGTACTTC.

This rearrangement joins TRBV7-6 to TRBJ2-3, with TRBD2 matching 13 bases. Trimming at V came to 2 bases and at J to 6 bases, leaving 5 bases not matched to a gene. The CDR3 contains 16 residues. CDR1 SGHVS and CDR2 FNYEAQ come from the germline V gene. CDR3 region: CASSLLPGLAGDTQYF. The CDR3 coding sequence is TGTGCCAGCAGCTTACTCCCGGGACTAGCGGGGGATACGCAGTATTTT.

This clonotype was detected only a few times. CDR3 DNA sequence: TGTGCCACCAGCACCAATGAGCAGTTCTTC. Amino acids: CATSTNEQFF. V and J are TRBV15 and TRBJ2-1; the D is unclear. The CDR3 runs 10 residues. Germline V gives CDR1 LNHNV, CDR2 YYDKDF (reference sequence). The V end lost 4 bases, the J end lost 6 bases, and 1 base lay between the germline ends.

This clonotype was detected a few times. The chain recombines TRBV4-3 with TRBJ2-1; the match to TRBD2 covers 9 bases. CDR3 length equals 16 residues. V lost 0 bases to trimming and J lost 6 bases; unmatched junction nucleotides: 6. Germline CDR1 LGHNA, CDR2 YSLEER. The CDR3 spells CASSQDGAGGLNEQFF. The CDR3 DNA is TGCGCCAGCAGCCAAGACGGAGCGGGGGGTCTCAATGAGCAGTTCTTC.

This clonotype showed up many times. V gene TRBV9 combines with J gene TRBJ2-7, with unresolved D. Looked up from germline, CDR1 is SGDLS and CDR2 is YYNGEE. Trimming shortened V by 0 bases and J by 2 bases, and 9 bases separated the two germline ends. The CDR3 totals 14 residues. CDR3 residues: CASSVGASTYEQYF. As DNA, the CDR3 is TGTGCCAGCAGCGTAGGGGCCTCAACCTACGAGCAGTACTTC.

This clonotype was observed many times. This sequence joins TRBV20-1 and TRBJ2-1; 7 positions agree with TRBD2. The CDR3 is 15 residues long. Germline V gene data show CDR1 as DFQATT and CDR2 as SNEGSKA (reference sequence). V lost 1 base and J lost 0; bases outside the gene matches: 3. CDR3 in amino acids: CSARGGGSSYNEQFF. The CDR3 DNA sequence: TGCAGTGCTAGAGGGGGGGGATCCTCCTACAATGAGCAGTTCTTC.

This clonotype was seen a handful of times. The chain is built from TRBV28 and TRBJ2-7, with a weak D call TRBD1 (5 bases). The V and J ends lost 2 bases and 1 base respectively, with 15 bases between them. Germline V gene data show CDR1 as MDHEN and CDR2 as SYDVKM. The CDR3 extends over 16 amino acids. CDR3 DNA: TGTGCCAGCAGTTTAACAGGCGGCTCCTTATCCTACGAGCAGTACGTC. It specifies CASSLTGGSLSYEQYV.

At least ten counts were recorded for this clonotype. This chain uses TRBV29-1 with TRBJ2-2; 10 bases match TRBD1. Germline CDR1 reads SQVTM; CDR2 reads ANQGSEA. CDR3 size: 15 residues. V shed 3 bases and J 4 bases; nucleotides not matched to a gene: 5. The CDR3 region has the DNA TGCAGCGTTGAGGGGACAGGGGCGATCACCGGGGAGCTGTTTTTT. This codes for CSVEGTGAITGELFF.

V gene TRBV20-1 combines with J gene TRBJ1-6; no definite D call. The germline gives CDR1 DFQATT, CDR2 SNEGSKA (reference sequence). Trimming left V 1 base short and J 7 bases short, with 8 bases between. CDR3 length: 13 amino acids. For the CDR3, the DNA is TGCAGTGCTAGAGGACAAGCCAATTCACCCCTCCACTTT. It translates to CSARGQANSPLHF.

This clonotype was found many times. The J gene is TRBJ2-1, the V gene TRBV20-1; TRBD1 agrees at 9 bases. This CDR3 is built from 15 residues. V was pared by 3 bases and J by 2 bases, with 5 bases of the junction left unmatched. From germline, CDR1 is DFQATT and CDR2 SNEGSKA (reference sequence). CDR3 residues: CSASRTGVAYNEQFF. CDR3 nucleotide sequence: TGCAGTGCTAGTCGGACAGGGGTGGCCTACAATGAGCAGTTCTTC.

The genes are TRBV20-1 and TRBJ2-1, with D possibly matching TRBD1 (6 bases). CDR1 is DFQATT and CDR2 is SNEGSKA in the germline V gene (reference sequence). Trimming left V 0 bases short and J 1 base short, with 13 bases between. This CDR3 region has 16 residues. In DNA form, the CDR3 reads TGCAGTGCTAGAGATCGACAGGCCGTTTCCTACAATGAGCAGTTCTTC. Translating it yields CSARDRQAVSYNEQFF.

This clonotype has a count of ten or more. The genes are TRBV20-1 and TRBJ2-7; perhaps TRBD1 as D (5 bases). The V end lost 5 bases, the J end lost 4 bases, and 9 bases lay between the germline ends. This CDR3 contains 11 residues. CDR1 is DFQATT, CDR2 SNEGSKA, per germline (reference sequence). CDR3 in amino acids: CSAVDSYEQYV. The CDR3 nucleotides read TGCAGTGCTGTCGACAGTTACGAGCAGTACGTC.

Many counts were recorded for this clonotype. The chain recombines TRBV9 with TRBJ1-1; 12 bases map to TRBD1. The germline gives CDR1 SGDLS, CDR2 YYNGEE. After removal of 3 bases from V and 5 bases from J, the junction contained 5 bases not matched to a gene. This CDR3 spans 15 amino acids. The CDR3 protein is CASSEGQGAGTEAFF. CDR3 in DNA: TGTGCCAGCAGCGAGGGACAGGGGGCTGGTACTGAAGCTTTCTTT.

The sample holds many counts of this clonotype. V gene TRBV29-1 combines with J gene TRBJ2-5; D unresolved. Germline CDR1 and CDR2: SQVTM and ANQGSEA. This CDR3 has 13 amino acids. Trimming left V 8 bases short and J 5 bases short, with 18 bases between. The CDR3 loop reads CSSRVGERETQYF. As DNA, the CDR3 is TGCAGCTCGAGAGTTGGCGAAAGGGAGACCCAGTACTTC. The variable domain in full, completed from reference TRBV29-1 and TRBJ2-5, reads SAVISQKPSRDICQRGTSLTIQCQVDSQVTMMFWYRQQPGQSLTLIATANQGSEATYESGFVIDKFPISRPNLTFSTLTVSNMSPEDSSIYLCSSRVGERETQYFGPGTRLLVL.

CDR3 amino acids: CSARAPGQVNQPQHF. CDR3 in DNA: TGCAGTGCTAGAGCCCCGGGGCAGGTCAATCAGCCCCAGCATTTT. V and J are TRBV20-1 and TRBJ1-5; TRBD1 is a possible D gene (5 bases). The germline CDR1 and CDR2 sequences are DFQATT and SNEGSKA (reference sequence). This CDR3 contains 15 residues. Trimming left V 1 base short and J 3 bases short, with 13 bases between.

There are many counts of this clonotype. This chain connects TRBV20-1 to TRBJ2-5; 9 nucleotides match TRBD2. The CDR3 length is 15 residues. J gave up 5 bases and V 3 bases, and 10 bases lay outside the gene matches. Germline V gene data show CDR1 as DFQATT and CDR2 as SNEGSKA (reference sequence). This chain's CDR3 is CSASASGAMRETQYF. The CDR3 DNA is TGCAGTGCTAGTGCTAGCGGGGCAATGCGGGAGACCCAGTACTTC.

This clonotype was found many times. V gene TRBV4-3 combines with J gene TRBJ2-7; D call uncertain. The CDR3 runs to 15 residues. Trimming left V 0 bases short and J 0 bases short, with 9 bases between. The germline V gene encodes CDR1 LGHNA and CDR2 YSLEER. CDR3 nucleotides: TGCGCCAGCAGCCAAGATGACGCCTACTCCTACGAGCAGTACTTC. Amino acid sequence: CASSQDDAYSYEQYF.

This clonotype has ten or more counts. This sequence joins TRBV29-1 and TRBJ1-2; D might be TRBD1 (5 bases). This CDR3 contains 12 residues. Germline CDR1 reads SQVTM; CDR2 reads ANQGSEA. V gave up 8 bases and J gave up 2 bases, with 12 bases separating them. CDR3: CSSWAGNYGYTF. CDR3 sequence (DNA): TGCAGCTCCTGGGCAGGGAACTATGGCTACACCTTC.

V is TRBV11-3 and J is TRBJ2-1; the match to TRBD2 covers 7 bases. CDR1 SGHNT and CDR2 YENEEA come from the germline V gene. This CDR3 has 13 residues. J lost 10 bases, V lost 5 bases, and 8 bases had no gene match. CDR3 residues: CASSPLGGLEQFF. The CDR3 nucleotides read TGTGCCAGCAGCCCCTTGGGGGGGTTGGAGCAGTTCTTC.

The genes are TRBV20-1 and TRBJ2-2, with 8 bases identical to TRBD1. The V gene's germline CDR1 is DFQATT and CDR2 SNEGSKA (reference sequence). The junction had 7 bases not matched to a gene; V was cut back by 0 bases and J by 7 bases. The CDR3 is 15 residues long. The CDR3 sequence: CSARDSHTGGGELFF. The CDR3 nucleotides read TGCAGTGCTAGAGATTCCCATACAGGGGGCGGGGAGCTGTTTTTT.